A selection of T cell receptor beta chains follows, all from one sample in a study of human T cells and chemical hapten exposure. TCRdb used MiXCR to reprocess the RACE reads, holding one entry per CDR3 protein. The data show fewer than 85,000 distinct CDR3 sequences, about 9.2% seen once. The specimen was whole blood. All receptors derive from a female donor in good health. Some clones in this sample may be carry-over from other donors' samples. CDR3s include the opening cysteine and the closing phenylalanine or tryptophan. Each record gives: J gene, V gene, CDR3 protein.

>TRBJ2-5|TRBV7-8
CASSQDFLGLGDETQYF
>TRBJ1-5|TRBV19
CASRGDRGCQPQHF
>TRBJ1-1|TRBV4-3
CASSQEQGGGTEAFF
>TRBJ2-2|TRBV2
CASAPDTGELFF
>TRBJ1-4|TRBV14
CASSQVATTNEKLFF
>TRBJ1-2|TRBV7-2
CASSRIGTGGSSGYGYTF
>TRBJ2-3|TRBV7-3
CASSLTSGADTQYF
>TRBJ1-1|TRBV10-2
CASSESWNRGAFF
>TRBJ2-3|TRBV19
CASSPGVVGTDTQYF
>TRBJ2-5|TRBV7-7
CASSLGAGGSETQYF
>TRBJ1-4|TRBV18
CASSGRERNEKLFF
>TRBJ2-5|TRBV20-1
CSARRTTEETQYF
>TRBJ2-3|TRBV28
CATTIFGERTQYF
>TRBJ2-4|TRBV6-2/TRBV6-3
CASSSPPTGWGAKNIQYF
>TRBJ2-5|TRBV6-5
CASSYTGGGGQETQYF
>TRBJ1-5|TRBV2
CASSDPGGYNQPQHF
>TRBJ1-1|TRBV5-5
CASSRTRQGVGMNTEAFF
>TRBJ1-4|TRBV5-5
CASSLGQPNEKLFF
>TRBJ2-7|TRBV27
CASSRGPGPNLYEQYF
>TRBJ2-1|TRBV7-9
CASSPPGSAYNEQFF
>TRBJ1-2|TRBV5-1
CASSLIPGQSSILWDGYTF
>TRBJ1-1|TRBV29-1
CSTHGAMNTEAFF
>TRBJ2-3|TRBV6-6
CASSSPPGADTDTQYF
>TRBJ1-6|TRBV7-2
CASSLERNSPLHF
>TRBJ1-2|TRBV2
CASSAVSGLYGYTF
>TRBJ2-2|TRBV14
CASSPWDFGTGELFF
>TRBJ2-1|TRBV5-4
CASSLVGDNEQFF
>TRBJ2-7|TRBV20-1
CSARPRGNEQYF
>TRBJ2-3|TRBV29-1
CSVGPAGSDTQYF
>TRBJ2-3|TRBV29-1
CSALRQATDTQYF
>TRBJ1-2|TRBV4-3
CASSQLLTDYGYTF
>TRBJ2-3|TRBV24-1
CATSDPRDGTDTQYF
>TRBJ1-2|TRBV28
CASARRFNYGYTF
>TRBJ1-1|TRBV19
CASRGQGVMNTEAFF
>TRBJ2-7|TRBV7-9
CASSFTGPYDEQYF
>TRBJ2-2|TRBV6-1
CASSVDASYTGELFF
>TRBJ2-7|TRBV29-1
CSVGQGNYEQYF
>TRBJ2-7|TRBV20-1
CSARREPKSSDEQYF
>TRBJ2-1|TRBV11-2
CASSAVNDLNEQFF
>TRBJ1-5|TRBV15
CATSRESRWVGQPQHF
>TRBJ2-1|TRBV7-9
CASSLGEWDRGPHEQFF
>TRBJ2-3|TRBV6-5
CASSYSGHSLTDTQYF
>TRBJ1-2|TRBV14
CASSLPRPGSLTTYGYIF
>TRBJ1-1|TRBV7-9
CASNWEGRLNTEAFF
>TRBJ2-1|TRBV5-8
CASSLWSAGGLNEQFF
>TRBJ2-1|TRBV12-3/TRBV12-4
CASSHRLAGALGTSYNEQFF
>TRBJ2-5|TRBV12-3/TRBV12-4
CASLSLADQETQYF
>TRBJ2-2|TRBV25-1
CASSPIPPQAGTGELFF
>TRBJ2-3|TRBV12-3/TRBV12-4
CASSGLDTQYF
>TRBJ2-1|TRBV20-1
CSASGDRVYNEQFF
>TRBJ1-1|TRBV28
CASSFGLTRGGDNTEAFF
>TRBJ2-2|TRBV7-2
CASSATRTGGELFF
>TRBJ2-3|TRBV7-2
CASSPGSPTDTQYF
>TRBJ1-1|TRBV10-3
CAISESMGMNTEAFF
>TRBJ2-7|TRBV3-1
CASSQETSGGYEQYF
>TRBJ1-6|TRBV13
CASSLEESSYNSPLHF
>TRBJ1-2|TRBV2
CASRVDKPHGYTF
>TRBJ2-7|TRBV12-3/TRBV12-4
CASSLAGGYEQYF
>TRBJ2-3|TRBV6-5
CASRRRTTDTQYF
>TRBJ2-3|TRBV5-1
CASSSGLLSTDTQYF